These 16 T cell receptor beta chains share one sample of origin, sequenced in a study of blood T cell repertoires in COVID-19 (dated by TCRdb to 2018 to 2021). Libraries were constructed by the immunoSEQ multiplex PCR assay. TCRdb provides this immuneACCESS table in a form limited to in-frame rearrangements. Some clones are lacking; in checked studies, under half of them reflect an unresolved V gene, and why the rest are absent is not known. For this sample there are under 150,000 clones; approximately 90% appear just once. 28% of the sample is in the top ten clones. The sample taken for sequencing was peripheral blood. Receptors originate from a human donor in a cohort sampled during active COVID-19.

The V call is TRBV29-1, the J call TRBJ2-1, with 9 bases aligning to TRBD1. The J segment lost 0 bases and the V segment lost 5 bases, leaving 11 bases of the junction unmatched. Germline-derived CDR1 and CDR2 are SQVTM and ANQGSEA. The CDR3 is 17 amino acids. As DNA, the CDR3 is TGCAGCGTTAACCGCCCCGGGACAGGGAGCTCCTACAATGAGCAGTTCTTC. Its translation is CSVNRPGTGSSYNEQFF.

A word on this clone: It is unclear where the CDR3 begins or ends on the DNA, so no DNA is shown, and the CDR3 is as TCRdb lists it. The chain employs TRBV3-1 (or the pseudogene TRBV3-2) and TRBJ2-1; TRBD1, the table's D call, lacks a check against the DNA. Both ends counted, the CDR3 spans 21 residues. The germline gives CDR1 LGHDT, CDR2 YNNKEL (reference sequence). This chain's CDR3 is CASSQGQGYYTFGGSYNEQFF.

V is TRBV12-3 or TRBV12-4 and J is TRBJ1-1, with 7 bases that match TRBD1. Trimming cost V 7 bases and J 10 bases; bases outside gene matches: 9. The CDR3 loop spans 12 amino acids. CDR3 region: CASTATGNTAFF. The CDR3 DNA sequence: TGTGCCAGCACCGCGACAGGGAATACAGCTTTCTTT.

The chain carries TRBV19 and TRBJ2-1; 8 bases match TRBD2. J lost 8 bases, V lost 2 bases, and 11 bases had no gene match. The CDR3 is 16 residues long. The germline V gene encodes CDR1 LNHDA and CDR2 SQIVND (reference sequence). CDR3 region: CASSISQRGSGYEQFF. The CDR3, as DNA: TGTGCCAGTAGTATATCTCAGCGGGGGAGTGGGTATGAGCAGTTCTTC. Complete variable domain (other parts from reference TRBV19 and TRBJ2-1): DGGITQSPKYLFRKEGQNVTLSCEQNLNHDAMYWYRQDPGQGLRLIYYSQIVNDFQKGDIAEGYSVSREKKESFPLTVTSAQKNPTAFYLCASSISQRGSGYEQFFGPGTRLTVL.

V gene TRBV3-1 (or the pseudogene TRBV3-2) combines with J gene TRBJ1-4; D is perhaps TRBD1 (6 bases). Germline CDR1 LGHDT, CDR2 YNNKEL (reference sequence). V was cut by 0 bases and J by 3 bases, with 17 bases left in between. The CDR3 is 18 residues long. CDR3 in DNA: TGTGCCAGCAGCCAAGATGGTCAGGGGCGTAAAGCTAATGAAAAACTGTTTTTT. Encoded protein: CASSQDGQGRKANEKLFF.

V gene TRBV4-3 combines with J gene TRBJ1-5, with D hard to call. The CDR3 is made up of 13 amino acids. With 1 base removed from V and 7 bases from J, the gap between germline ends came to 8 bases. Per germline, CDR1 LGHNA and CDR2 YSLEER. CDR3 amino acids: CASSQATNQPQHF. The CDR3 bases are TGCGCCAGCAGCCAAGCCACAAACCAGCCCCAGCATTTT.

The chain has TRBV9 and TRBJ2-5, with 9 positions matching TRBD2. Per the germline V gene, CDR1 is SGDLS and CDR2 is YYNGEE. V gave up 0 bases and J gave up 5 bases; unmatched junction bases: 5. This CDR3 has 15 residues. DNA of the CDR3: TGTGCCAGCAGCGTAGCTGGCGGGGGGGAGGAGACCCAGTACTTC. Amino acid sequence: CASSVAGGGEETQYF.

The rearrangement uses TRBV3-1 (or the pseudogene TRBV3-2) and TRBJ1-2; tentative D call: TRBD1 (6 bases). There are 13 residues in the CDR3. Trimming cost V 4 bases and J 3 bases, with 9 bases left between them. CDR1 and CDR2 (germline): LGHDT, YNNKEL (reference sequence). The CDR3 here is CASSPGTHYGYTF. The CDR3 region has the DNA TGTGCCAGCAGCCCAGGGACACACTATGGCTACACCTTC.

This chain joins TRBV19 and TRBJ2-3, with a possible D match to TRBD1 (5 bases). Germline V lookup: CDR1 LNHDA, CDR2 SQIVND (reference sequence). V was pared by 1 base and J by 3 bases, with 5 bases between. This CDR3 is 13 amino acids long. CDR3 residues: CASSIGQTDTQYF. The DNA for the CDR3 is TGTGCCAGTAGTATAGGACAGACAGATACGCAGTATTTT.

This chain uses TRBV12-5 with TRBJ1-2, with TRBD1 identical over 8 bases. Germline CDR1 reads LGHNT; CDR2 reads FRNRAP. V lost 6 bases and J lost 0; bases outside the gene matches: 9. The CDR3 extends over 16 amino acids. CDR3 amino acids: CASGAAGGRANYGYTF. The CDR3 nucleotides read TGTGCTAGTGGGGCGGCAGGGGGCCGTGCTAACTATGGCTACACCTTC.

The rearrangement joins TRBV2 to TRBJ2-3; 11 nucleotides match TRBD2. Germline CDR1 is SNHLY and CDR2 is FYNNEI. This CDR3 has 17 residues. V dropped 6 bases and J dropped 0; count of bases not matched to a gene: 8. CDR3 sequence reads: CASRSGTSGGSTDTQYF. CDR3 coding DNA: TGTGCCAGCAGGAGCGGGACTAGCGGTGGGAGCACAGATACGCAGTATTTT.

The V call is TRBV19, the J call TRBJ1-1; TRBD1 matches 7 bases. Germline CDR1 and CDR2: LNHDA and SQIVND (reference sequence). Unmatched junction bases numbered 11, after V lost 7 bases and J lost 0 bases. The CDR3 consists of 16 residues. CDR3 loop: CASNYGTEHMNTEAFF. The CDR3 DNA sequence: TGTGCCAGTAATTATGGGACAGAGCACATGAACACTGAAGCTTTCTTT. The variable domain in full, completed from reference TRBV19 and TRBJ1-1, reads DGGITQSPKYLFRKEGQNVTLSCEQNLNHDAMYWYRQDPGQGLRLIYYSQIVNDFQKGDIAEGYSVSREKKESFPLTVTSAQKNPTAFYLCASNYGTEHMNTEAFFGQGTRLTVV.

The chain has TRBV9 and TRBJ2-3; 7 nucleotides line up with TRBD1. V lost 3 bases and J lost 4; bases outside the gene matches: 14. CDR1 is SGDLS and CDR2 is YYNGEE in the germline V gene. The CDR3 has 17 amino acids. CDR3 region: CASSASPGQTPPDTQYF. The CDR3 DNA follows: TGTGCCAGCAGCGCCTCACCGGGACAGACCCCCCCAGATACGCAGTATTTT.

The V and J genes are TRBV5-5 and TRBJ2-1, with D unresolved. This CDR3 region has 13 residues. V was clipped by 4 bases and J by 4 bases, with 9 bases between them. The germline CDR1 and CDR2 sequences are SGHKS and YYEKEE (reference sequence). CDR3 in DNA: TGTGCCAGCAGCCTTTCAGGTTACAATGAGCAGTTCTTC. This codes for CASSLSGYNEQFF.

The chain recombines TRBV15 with TRBJ1-3, with D hard to call. The V gene lost 5 bases and the J gene lost 0 bases, with 14 bases spanning the gap. Germline loops: CDR1 LNHNV, CDR2 YYDKDF (reference sequence). The CDR3 covers 16 residues. The CDR3 DNA follows: TGTGCCACCAGCCCTCCCGCAGCGTCCTCTGGAAACACCATATATTTT. Translating it yields CATSPPAASSGNTIYF.

This clone was seen only once. The chain joins TRBV20-1 to TRBJ2-7, with 13 bases lining up with TRBD2. Trimming cost V 3 bases and J 7 bases; bases outside gene matches: 9. The CDR3 length is 15 residues. Per germline, CDR1 DFQATT and CDR2 SNEGSKA (reference sequence). CDR3 region: CSASRGGTSGNEQYF. As DNA, the CDR3 is TGCAGTGCTAGTAGGGGGGGGACTAGCGGGAATGAGCAGTACTTC.